This is a list of T cell receptor beta chains from one sample in a study of response to subunit inactivated influenza vaccine. TCRdb re-called the RT-PCR reads through MiXCR, storing one row per CDR3 protein. The table includes 600,000 to 850,000 distinct CDR3 sequences, 12% to 15% detected once. The sample here was PBMCs from blood, taken 14 to 15 days before vaccination. The receptor source for this set is a man aged 50 to 59 who received an inactivated influenza vaccine. The CDR3 runs from the conserved cysteine through the conserved F or W. The D gene is left open where the match is weak. Size values are once, few and many counts, or a class for expanded clones, and some rows have none.

J: TRBJ2-1
D: TRBD2
size: -
V: TRBV6-2/TRBV6-3
CDR3: CASSTTGGPRREQFF
DNA: TGTGCCAGCAGTACTACGGGGGGGCCCAGGCGTGAGCAGTTCTTC

J: TRBJ2-5
D: -
size: few
V: TRBV3-1
CDR3: CASSQQSGGTQYF
DNA: TGTGCCAGCAGCCAACAATCCGGTGGGACCCAGTACTTC

J: TRBJ2-3
D: TRBD2
size: few
V: TRBV5-5
CDR3: CASSFPSGGTDTQYF
DNA: TGTGCCAGCAGCTTCCCTAGCGGGGGTACAGATACGCAGTATTTT

J: TRBJ2-5
D: -
size: -
V: TRBV6-5
CDR3: CASKTGQETQYF
DNA: TGTGCCAGCAAGACAGGACAGGAGACCCAGTACTTC

J: TRBJ2-3
D: TRBD2
size: many
V: TRBV6-5
CDR3: CASSYSTSGGTDTQYF
DNA: TGTGCCAGCAGTTACTCGACTAGCGGGGGGACAGATACGCAGTATTTT

J: TRBJ2-7
D: TRBD1
size: -
V: TRBV12-3/TRBV12-4
CDR3: CARYRGTYEQYF
DNA: TGTGCCAGGTACAGGGGAACCTACGAGCAGTACTTC

J: TRBJ2-1
D: TRBD2
size: -
V: TRBV20-1
CDR3: CSAQSGAGREQFF
DNA: TGCAGTGCTCAGTCGGGAGCGGGGCGCGAGCAGTTCTTC

J: TRBJ2-7
D: -
size: few
V: TRBV7-6
CDR3: CASSPGIDNSYEQYF
DNA: TGTGCCAGCAGCCCCGGCATCGACAACTCCTACGAGCAGTACTTC

J: TRBJ2-7
D: -
size: few
V: TRBV7-9
CDR3: CASSLAAGSGYEQYF
DNA: TGTGCCAGCAGCTTAGCGGCCGGGAGTGGGTACGAGCAGTACTTC

J: TRBJ1-5
D: -
size: -
V: TRBV6-2/TRBV6-3
CDR3: CASSYPPGQPQHF
DNA: TGTGCCAGCAGTTACCCGCCAGGTCAGCCCCAGCATTTT

J: TRBJ1-2
D: -
size: many
V: TRBV12-3/TRBV12-4
CDR3: CASSQGRGYTF
DNA: TGTGCCAGCAGTCAGGGGAGGGGCTACACCTTC

J: TRBJ2-2
D: TRBD2
size: -
V: TRBV28
CDR3: CASRRGAGTNTGELFF
DNA: TGTGCCAGCAGGCGGGGGGCGGGAACAAACACCGGGGAGCTGTTTTTT

J: TRBJ2-7
D: -
size: few
V: TRBV7-7
CDR3: CASSLLSLSSGDRSYEQYF
DNA: TGTGCCAGCAGCTTACTGTCCCTTTCGTCCGGAGACAGGTCCTACGAGCAGTACTTC

J: TRBJ1-1
D: -
size: many
V: TRBV12-3/TRBV12-4
CDR3: CASSLKGGAGNTEAFF
DNA: TGTGCCAGCAGTTTAAAAGGAGGGGCAGGGAACACTGAAGCTTTCTTT

J: TRBJ1-2
D: -
size: -
V: TRBV7-2
CDR3: CASSPSGPGAGYTF
DNA: TGTGCCAGCAGCCCCTCCGGTCCCGGAGCTGGCTACACCTTC